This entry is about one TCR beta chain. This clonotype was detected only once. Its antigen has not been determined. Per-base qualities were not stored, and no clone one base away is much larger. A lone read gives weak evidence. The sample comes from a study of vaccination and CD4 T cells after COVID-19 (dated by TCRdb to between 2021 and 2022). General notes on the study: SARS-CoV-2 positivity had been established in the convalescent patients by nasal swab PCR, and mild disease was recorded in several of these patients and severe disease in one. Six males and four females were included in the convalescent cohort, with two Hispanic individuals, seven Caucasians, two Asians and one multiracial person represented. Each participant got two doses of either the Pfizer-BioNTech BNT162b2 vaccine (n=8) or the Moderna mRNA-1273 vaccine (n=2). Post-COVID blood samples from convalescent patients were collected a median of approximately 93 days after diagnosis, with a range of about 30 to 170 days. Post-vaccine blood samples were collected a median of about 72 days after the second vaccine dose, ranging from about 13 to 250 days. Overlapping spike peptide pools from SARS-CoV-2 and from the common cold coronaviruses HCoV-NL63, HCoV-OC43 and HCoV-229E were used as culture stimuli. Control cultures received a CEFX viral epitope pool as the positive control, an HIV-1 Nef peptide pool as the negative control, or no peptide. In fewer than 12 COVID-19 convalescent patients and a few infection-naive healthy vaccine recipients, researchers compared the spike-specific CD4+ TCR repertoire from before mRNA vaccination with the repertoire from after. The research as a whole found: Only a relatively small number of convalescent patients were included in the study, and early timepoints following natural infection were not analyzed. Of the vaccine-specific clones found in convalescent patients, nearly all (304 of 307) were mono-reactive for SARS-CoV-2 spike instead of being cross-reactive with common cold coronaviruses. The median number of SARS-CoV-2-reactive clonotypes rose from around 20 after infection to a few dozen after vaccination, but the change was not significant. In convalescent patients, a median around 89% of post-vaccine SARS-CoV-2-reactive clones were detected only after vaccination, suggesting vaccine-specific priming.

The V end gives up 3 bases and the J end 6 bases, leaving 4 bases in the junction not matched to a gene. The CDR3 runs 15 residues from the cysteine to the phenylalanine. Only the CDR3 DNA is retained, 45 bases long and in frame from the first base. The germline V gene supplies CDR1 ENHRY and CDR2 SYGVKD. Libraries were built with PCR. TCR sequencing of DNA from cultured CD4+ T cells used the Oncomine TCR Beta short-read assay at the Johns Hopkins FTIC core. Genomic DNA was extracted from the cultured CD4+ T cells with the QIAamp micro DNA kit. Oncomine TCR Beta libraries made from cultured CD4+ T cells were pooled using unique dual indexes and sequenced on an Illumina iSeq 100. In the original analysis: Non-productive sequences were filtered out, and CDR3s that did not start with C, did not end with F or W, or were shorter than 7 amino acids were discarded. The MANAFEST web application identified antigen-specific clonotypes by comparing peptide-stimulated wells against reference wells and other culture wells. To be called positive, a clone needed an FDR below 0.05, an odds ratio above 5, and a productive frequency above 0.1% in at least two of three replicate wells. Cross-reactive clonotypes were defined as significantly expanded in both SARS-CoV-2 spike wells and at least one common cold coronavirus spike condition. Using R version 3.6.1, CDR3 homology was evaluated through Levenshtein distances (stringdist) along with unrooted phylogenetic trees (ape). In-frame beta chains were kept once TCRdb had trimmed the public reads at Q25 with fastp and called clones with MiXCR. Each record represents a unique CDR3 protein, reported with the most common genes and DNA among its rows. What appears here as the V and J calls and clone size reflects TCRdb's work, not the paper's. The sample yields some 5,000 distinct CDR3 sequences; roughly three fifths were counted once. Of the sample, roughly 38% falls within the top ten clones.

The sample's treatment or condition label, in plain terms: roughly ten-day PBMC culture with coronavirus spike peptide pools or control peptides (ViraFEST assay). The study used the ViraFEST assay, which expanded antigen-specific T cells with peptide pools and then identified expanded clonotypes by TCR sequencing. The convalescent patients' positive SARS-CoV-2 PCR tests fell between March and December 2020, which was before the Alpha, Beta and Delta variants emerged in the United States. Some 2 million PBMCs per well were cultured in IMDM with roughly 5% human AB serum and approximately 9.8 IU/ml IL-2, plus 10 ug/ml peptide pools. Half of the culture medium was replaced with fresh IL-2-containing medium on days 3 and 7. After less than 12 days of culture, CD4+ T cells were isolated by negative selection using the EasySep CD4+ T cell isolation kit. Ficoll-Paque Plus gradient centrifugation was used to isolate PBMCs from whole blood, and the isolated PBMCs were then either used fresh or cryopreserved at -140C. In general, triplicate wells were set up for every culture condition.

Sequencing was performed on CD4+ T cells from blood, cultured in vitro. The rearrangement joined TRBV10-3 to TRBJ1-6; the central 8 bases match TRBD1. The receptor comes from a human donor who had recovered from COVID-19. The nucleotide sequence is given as TGTGCCATCAGTGACTCAGGGGGCCCTAATTCACCCCTCCACTTT. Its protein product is CAISDSGGPNSPLHF.